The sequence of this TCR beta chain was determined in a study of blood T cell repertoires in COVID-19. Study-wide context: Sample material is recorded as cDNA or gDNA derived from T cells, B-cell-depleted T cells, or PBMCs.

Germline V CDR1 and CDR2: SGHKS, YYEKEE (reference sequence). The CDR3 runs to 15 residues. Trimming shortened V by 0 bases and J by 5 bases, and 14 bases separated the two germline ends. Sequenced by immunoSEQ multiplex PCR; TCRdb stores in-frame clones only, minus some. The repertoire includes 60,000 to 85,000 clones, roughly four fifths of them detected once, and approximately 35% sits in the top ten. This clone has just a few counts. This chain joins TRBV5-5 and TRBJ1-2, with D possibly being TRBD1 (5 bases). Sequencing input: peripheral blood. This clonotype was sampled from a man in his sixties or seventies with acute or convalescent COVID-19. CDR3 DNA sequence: TGTGCCAGCAGCTTGGCGGCAGGAGGGGTATATGGCTACACCTTC. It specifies CASSLAAGGVYGYTF.